This TCR beta chain is from a study of T-cell reconstitution after alpha-beta-depleted transplantation in children. Using unique molecular identifiers, the investigators prepared the TCRbeta library. TCRdb itself ran the PCR reads through MiXCR, one entry per CDR3 protein. Of hundreds of thousands of distinct CDR3 sequences detected, about 15% appear once; the ten largest clones hold 0.85% to 1.3%. Trimming pared 6 bases from V and 2 bases from J, leaving 15 bases between. Per germline, CDR1 SGHTA and CDR2 FQGNSA. The CDR3 contains 15 residues. The source material was PBMCs from the stem cell graft donor, sampled from the stem cell graft. The receptor's source is a human donor who donated a stem cell graft to a child with acute myeloid leukemia. The rearrangement uses TRBV7-2 and TRBJ2-3; the D gene could be TRBD1 or TRBD2 (5 bases each). This CDR3 is CASSSGTLTTDTQYF. The CDR3 DNA reads TGTGCCAGCAGTTCAGGGACCCTGACCACAGATACGCAGTATTTT.